This T cell receptor (beta chain) was observed in a study of cytomegalovirus exposure and HLA in healthy donors. PCR was performed using 60 Vbeta and 13 Jbeta primers. Profiling relied on immunoSEQ multiplex PCR, and the TCRdb table lists in-frame clones only, not all of them. The sample holds over 65,000 clones. This CDR3 contains 16 residues. Germline lookup yields CDR1 SGHRS and CDR2 YFSETQ. V was shortened by 1 base and J by 0 bases, with 14 bases between the two germline ends. The chain has TRBV5-1 and TRBJ2-7, with D perhaps matching TRBD2 (5 bases). This clonotype originated in a woman in her 30s in good health and CMV-seronegative. The sequenced sample consisted of PBMCs. CDR3 loop: CASSLNTGTRSYEQYF. The CDR3 coding sequence is TGCGCCAGCAGCTTGAATACGGGAACGCGCTCCTACGAGCAGTACTTC. The full variable domain, completed using reference TRBV5-1 and TRBJ2-7, is KAGVTQTPRYLIKTRGQQVTLSCSPISGHRSVSWYQQTPGQGLQFLFEYFSETQRNKGNFPGRFSGRQFSNSRSEMNVSTLELGDSALYLCASSLNTGTRSYEQYFGPGTRLTVT.